This is a list of T cell receptor beta chains from one sample in a study of T-cell memory formation after mild COVID-19. TCRdb used MiXCR to reprocess the 5' RACE reads, holding one entry per CDR3 protein. The data show approximately 340,000 distinct CDR3 sequences, with 13% seen just once and 20% to 25% held by the top ten. Sequencing was performed on PBMCs or a T cell subset sorted from them (not recorded which). Receptors originate from a man aged 18 to 35 who had mild COVID-19 (a few samples of this study predate the infection). Cell type and time point are not known. Each CDR3 is given with its conserved first and last residue. D genes are given only for firm matches. Rows may omit the clone size; those that give it use once, few, many or a size class.

d_gene	abundance	v_gene	j_gene	CDR3aa	CDR3nt
.	.	TRBV7-1	TRBJ1-6	CASSSFGGGNSPLHF	TGTGCCAGCAGCTCCTTCGGGGGCGGTAATTCACCCCTCCACTTT
TRBD1	.	TRBV4-1	TRBJ1-2	CASSQMTGYGYTF	TGCGCCAGCAGCCAGATGACAGGGTATGGCTACACCTTC
.	few	TRBV15	TRBJ2-7	CATSRDYLRHEQYF	TGTGCCACCAGCAGAGACTACCTTCGGCACGAGCAGTACTTC
TRBD2	.	TRBV5-1	TRBJ2-1	CASSRGEINEQFF	TGCGCCAGCAGCCGGGGGGAAATCAATGAGCAGTTCTTC
.	.	TRBV19	TRBJ1-3	CASSTLDSSGNTIYF	TGTGCCAGTAGTACACTCGACAGTTCTGGAAACACCATATATTTT
.	.	TRBV7-2	TRBJ2-5	CASTPMRGQETQYF	TGTGCCAGCACCCCCATGAGGGGGCAAGAGACCCAGTACTTC
.	.	TRBV5-4	TRBJ2-3	CASSPVAFTDTQYF	TGTGCCAGCAGCCCGGTAGCTTTTACAGATACGCAGTATTTT
TRBD1	.	TRBV2	TRBJ1-5	CASRDRGQDQPQHF	TGTGCCAGCAGGGACAGGGGGCAGGATCAGCCCCAGCATTTT
.	many	TRBV20-1	TRBJ2-3	CSATGVQTQYF	TGCAGTGCTACAGGGGTGCAGACGCAGTATTTT
TRBD1	.	TRBV6-6	TRBJ1-1	CASSQGVRNTEAFF	TGTGCCAGCAGTCAGGGGGTTAGGAACACTGAAGCTTTCTTT
.	few	TRBV7-9	TRBJ1-4	CASSFENQNEKLFF	TGTGCCAGCAGCTTCGAGAACCAGAATGAAAAACTGTTTTTT
.	few	TRBV7-8	TRBJ2-7	CASSLRGSSEQYF	TGTGCCAGCAGCTTAAGGGGGTCGAGTGAGCAGTACTTC
TRBD1	few	TRBV5-1	TRBJ2-3	CASSGGQGVTWDTQYF	TGCGCCAGCAGCGGGGGACAGGGAGTGACTTGGGATACGCAGTATTTT
.	.	TRBV20-1	TRBJ1-1	CSANTDTEAFF	TGCAGTGCGAACACTGACACTGAAGCTTTCTTT
.	.	TRBV6-2/TRBV6-3	TRBJ2-1	CASRFTGSNEQFF	TGTGCCAGCAGATTCACAGGTTCTAATGAGCAGTTCTTC
.	few	TRBV5-1	TRBJ2-3	CASSPDPTADTQYF	TGCGCCAGCAGCCCGGATCCCACGGCAGATACGCAGTATTTT
TRBD2	few	TRBV6-4	TRBJ2-1	CASSISGGQYNEQFF	TGTGCCAGCAGTATCAGCGGGGGGCAATACAATGAGCAGTTCTTC
.	.	TRBV3-1	TRBJ1-2	CASSLRAGHGYTF	TGTGCCAGCAGCCTCCGTGCGGGGCACGGCTACACCTTC
.	many	TRBV29-1	TRBJ2-1	CSVADEQFF	TGCAGCGTTGCCGATGAGCAGTTCTTC
TRBD1	many	TRBV5-1	TRBJ1-2	CASSYRGNGYTF	TGCGCCAGCAGCTACAGGGGGAATGGCTACACCTTC
.	.	TRBV4-3	TRBJ2-1	CASSQIRGSYNEQFF	TGCGCCAGCAGCCAGATAAGGGGCTCCTACAATGAGCAGTTCTTC
TRBD2	few	TRBV12-3/TRBV12-4	TRBJ2-7	CASTRGDGGYYEQYF	TGTGCCAGCACCCGGGGGGACGGAGGCTACTACGAGCAGTACTTC
.	.	TRBV5-1	TRBJ2-3	CASSQPGPDTQYF	TGCGCCAGCAGCCAGCCCGGTCCAGATACGCAGTATTTT
.	once	TRBV7-2	TRBJ1-6	CASSPSWVSVLHNSPLHF	TGTGCCAGCAGCCCGAGTTGGGTATCAGTCCTCCATAATTCACCCCTCCACTTT
.	many	TRBV9	TRBJ2-1	CASTPGGRYNEQFF	TGTGCCAGCACCCCAGGCGGGCGATACAATGAGCAGTTCTTC
TRBD2	few	TRBV5-1	TRBJ2-1	CASSLGFGTSGGKYNEQFF	TGCGCCAGCAGCTTGGGTTTTGGGACTAGCGGGGGAAAATACAATGAGCAGTTCTTC
.	.	TRBV24-1	TRBJ1-1	CATSHKAFF	TGTGCCACCAGTCACAAGGCTTTCTTT
TRBD1	once	TRBV18	TRBJ1-1	CASSDLFTGGTEAFF	TGTGCCAGCTCCGACTTGTTTACAGGGGGCACTGAAGCTTTCTTT
.	few	TRBV12-3/TRBV12-4	TRBJ2-7	CASSTGGVSYEQYF	TGTGCCAGCAGTACCGGCGGGGTTTCCTACGAGCAGTACTTC
TRBD1	.	TRBV11-2	TRBJ2-4	CASRRTGGINIQYF	TGTGCCAGCCGTCGAACAGGGGGGATCAACATTCAGTACTTC
TRBD1	few	TRBV12-3/TRBV12-4	TRBJ1-2	CASSFRQGRAMVDGYTF	TGTGCCAGCAGTTTCCGACAGGGGAGGGCGATGGTCGATGGCTACACCTTC
.	few	TRBV7-9	TRBJ1-1	CASSFKGTEAFF	TGTGCCAGCAGCTTTAAGGGAACTGAAGCTTTCTTT
.	.	TRBV7-6	TRBJ2-7	CASSSYHRVDEQYF	TGTGCCAGCAGCTCGTACCATCGCGTCGACGAGCAGTACTTC
.	.	TRBV20-1	TRBJ2-5	CSARELAEETQYF	TGCAGTGCTAGAGAACTAGCTGAAGAGACCCAGTACTTC
TRBD2	.	TRBV10-3	TRBJ2-3	CATKSGGLGTDTQYF	TGTGCCACCAAAAGCGGGGGCCTAGGCACAGATACGCAGTATTTT
.	.	TRBV18	TRBJ1-2	CASSPPTLDRTHGYTF	TGTGCCAGCTCACCACCGACCCTTGACAGGACCCATGGCTACACCTTC
TRBD1	.	TRBV24-1	TRBJ2-1	CATSAVGQGPSSYNEQFF	TGTGCCACCAGTGCTGTGGGACAGGGCCCCAGCTCCTACAATGAGCAGTTCTTC
.	many	TRBV3-1	TRBJ2-2	CASSRHNLGTGELFF	TGTGCCAGCAGCCGTCACAACCTGGGGACCGGGGAGCTGTTTTTT
.	.	TRBV6-5	TRBJ1-5	CASSYRDGQPQHF	TGTGCCAGCAGTTACAGGGACGGTCAGCCCCAGCATTTT
.	.	TRBV19	TRBJ1-5	CASIGAGNIGQPQHF	TGTGCCAGTATTGGGGCAGGGAATATCGGTCAGCCCCAGCATTTT
.	few	TRBV29-1	TRBJ2-3	CSVVGGFGDTQYF	TGCAGCGTTGTTGGAGGGTTCGGAGATACGCAGTATTTT
.	.	TRBV6-2/TRBV6-3	TRBJ2-7	CASSFPPLEQYF	TGTGCCAGCAGTTTCCCTCCGCTCGAGCAGTACTTC
.	.	TRBV7-2	TRBJ2-1	CASSPGGQGQFF	TGTGCCAGCAGCCCGGGGGGCCAGGGGCAGTTCTTC
.	.	TRBV20-1	TRBJ1-1	CSARDFAGNTEAFF	TGCAGTGCTAGAGATTTCGCGGGGAACACTGAAGCTTTCTTT
TRBD1	few	TRBV6-5	TRBJ2-3	CASSYSQGGRTDTQYF	TGTGCCAGCAGTTACTCACAGGGGGGCCGCACAGATACGCAGTATTTT
.	.	TRBV3-1	TRBJ2-3	CASSLSAADTQYF	TGTGCCAGCAGCCTCTCGGCGGCAGATACGCAGTATTTT
.	.	TRBV6-5	TRBJ2-7	CASSYSAGSPYEQYF	TGTGCCAGCAGTTACTCAGCAGGGTCCCCCTACGAGCAGTACTTC
TRBD1	.	TRBV5-5	TRBJ2-4	CASSLTGEAKNIQYF	TGTGCCAGCAGCTTGACAGGGGAGGCCAAAAACATTCAGTACTTC
TRBD1	few	TRBV15	TRBJ2-7	CATSRSGTEHEQYF	TGTGCCACCAGCAGAAGTGGGACAGAACACGAGCAGTACTTC
TRBD1	few	TRBV4-3	TRBJ1-5	CASSQGTGGGQPQHF	TGCGCCAGCAGCCAAGGGACAGGGGGCGGTCAGCCCCAGCATTTT
.	.	TRBV5-6	TRBJ1-2	CASSVKTGAYNYGYTF	TGTGCCAGCAGCGTAAAGACCGGGGCCTACAACTATGGCTACACCTTC
.	.	TRBV30	TRBJ2-1	CAWSRQVNEQFF	TGTGCCTGGAGTAGGCAGGTCAATGAGCAGTTCTTC
.	.	TRBV12-3/TRBV12-4	TRBJ2-2	CASSLGGKGELFF	TGTGCCAGCAGTTTGGGTGGGAAGGGGGAGCTGTTTTTT
TRBD1	few	TRBV6-1	TRBJ1-5	CASRTDRVSQPQHF	TGTGCCAGCAGAACAGACAGGGTCTCCCAGCCCCAGCATTTT
TRBD2	.	TRBV10-2	TRBJ2-3	CASTGGSTDTQYF	TGCGCCAGCACCGGGGGGAGCACAGATACGCAGTATTTT